These 21 T cell receptor beta chains came from one sample sequenced in a study of blood T cell repertoires in COVID-19 (dated by TCRdb to about 2020). Library preparation was by the immunoSEQ multiplex PCR assay. TCRdb took this table from immuneACCESS and kept in-frame rearrangements with V and J called. Such tables lack part of the clones; where checked against another copy, unresolved V genes explain under half of the gap, and the rest is unexplained. The sample includes under 300,000 clones, with about 80% observed a single time. The ten largest clones capture 7.5% to 10% of the sample. The sequenced sample was peripheral blood. The receptors come from a woman aged 45-65 years who had recovered from COVID-19.

The CDR3 sequence is CASSLRGREGYTF. The CDR3 coding sequence is TGTGCCAGCAGCTTACGCGGACGGGAAGGCTACACCTTC. V usage is TRBV7-9 and J usage is TRBJ1-2; D is ambiguous. Trimming took off 2 bases at V and 8 bases at J, with 12 bases between the two ends. The germline gives CDR1 SEHNR, CDR2 FQNEAQ (reference sequence). CDR3 length: 13 residues.

The chain is built from TRBV19 and TRBJ2-5, with D maybe TRBD1 (5 bases). V lost 4 bases and J lost 1, with 7 bases in between. The CDR3 consists of 13 residues. CDR1 and CDR2 from the germline V gene are LNHDA and SQIVND (reference sequence). As DNA, the CDR3 is TGTGCCAGTAGTACCACAGGCCAAGAGACCCAGTACTTC. Encoded protein: CASSTTGQETQYF.

V and J are TRBV5-1 and TRBJ2-5; D perhaps matches TRBD2 (7 bases). Germline V CDR1 and CDR2: SGHRS, YFSETQ. V was pared by 7 bases and J by 4 bases, with 20 bases between. The length of the CDR3 is 15 residues. The CDR3 sequence is CASSLRVGGGETQYF. The CDR3, as DNA: TGCGCCAGCTCCCTCCGGGTAGGGGGGGGAGAGACCCAGTACTTC.

As regards this clone: The sample carries other DNA sequences with the same CDR3. CDR3 DNA sequence: TGTGCCAGCAGTAGGGGACAGCTGAACACTGAAGCTTTCTTT. It specifies CASSRGQLNTEAFF. V is TRBV6-5 and J is TRBJ1-1; 7 bases are shared with TRBD1. Germline V gene sequence: CDR1 MNHEY, CDR2 SVGAGI. The V gene end was trimmed by 5 bases and the J gene end by 0 bases; junction bases not matched to a gene: 3. The CDR3 sequence is 14 residues long.

This clone appeared a single time. The chain combines TRBV6-5 with TRBJ2-3; possible D gene TRBD2, 5 bases. Trimming took 2 bases from V and 2 from J, leaving 11 bases between them. CDR3 length: 15 amino acids. Looked up from germline, CDR1 is MNHEY and CDR2 is SVGAGI. The CDR3 DNA reads TGTGCCAGCAGTTACGGCGGAGGTGTCACAGATACGCAGTATTTT. The encoded protein is CASSYGGGVTDTQYF.

The chain carries TRBV7-6 and TRBJ2-1; 8 nucleotides agree with TRBD1. Trimming removed 4 bases from V and 1 base from J; junction bases left unmatched: 3. CDR1 and CDR2 (germline): SGHVS, FNYEAQ. The CDR3 has 15 amino acids. The CDR3 sequence is CASSSGQGSYNEQFF. In DNA form, the CDR3 reads TGTGCCAGCAGCTCTGGACAGGGTTCCTACAATGAGCAGTTCTTC.

This clone was seen a handful of times. V usage is TRBV5-1 and J usage is TRBJ1-1; 8 nucleotides align to TRBD1. The germline V gene has CDR1 SGHRS and CDR2 YFSETQ. V dropped 4 bases and J dropped 1; count of bases not matched to a gene: 3. The CDR3 sequence is 14 residues long. The CDR3 DNA reads as TGCGCCAGCAGCCAACAGGGGGGGAACACTGAAGCTTTCTTT. Encoded protein: CASSQQGGNTEAFF.

J is TRBJ2-5 and V is TRBV19; D possibly corresponds to TRBD1 (6 bases). Germline loops: CDR1 LNHDA, CDR2 SQIVND (reference sequence). Trimming pared 7 bases from V and 5 bases from J, leaving 17 bases between. This CDR3 is built from 14 residues. DNA for the CDR3: TGTGCCAGTACCGTCTCAGGGGTTGGGGAGACCCAGTACTTC. Translated, it gives CASTVSGVGETQYF.

This chain links TRBV19 with TRBJ1-5, with D tentatively TRBD1 (6 bases). Deletions cut 5 bases from V and 6 bases from J, with 14 bases between. This CDR3 comprises 14 residues. Germline V gene sequence: CDR1 LNHDA, CDR2 SQIVND (reference sequence). The CDR3 sequence: CASSSGGWGQPQHF. The CDR3 DNA reads TGTGCCAGTAGTTCTGGGGGCTGGGGTCAGCCCCAGCATTTT.

The V call is TRBV11-2, the J call TRBJ2-7, with 9 bases identical to TRBD1. With V trimmed by 0 bases and J by 5 bases, 8 bases remained unmatched. The CDR3 length is 16 residues. CDR1 SGHAT and CDR2 FQNNGV come from the germline V gene. CDR3 sequence: CASSLENRDRVHEQYF. The CDR3 coding sequence is TGTGCCAGCAGCTTAGAAAACCGGGACAGGGTCCACGAGCAGTACTTC.

The gene calls are TRBV27 and TRBJ2-5, with 7 bases fitting TRBD2. Germline lookup yields CDR1 MNHEY and CDR2 SMNVEV (reference sequence). V lost 4 bases, J lost 5 bases, and 10 bases stayed unmatched. The CDR3 runs to 15 residues. CDR3 DNA: TGTGCCAGCAGTTCTTATTTGGACGGGAGGGAGACCCAGTACTTC. It translates to CASSSYLDGRETQYF.

The chain combines TRBV5-1 with TRBJ2-1, with 8 positions matching TRBD2. V shed 6 bases, J shed 5 bases, and the junction held 7 bases outside the gene matches. Germline CDR1 is SGHRS and CDR2 is YFSETQ. This CDR3 spans 14 amino acids. The chain's CDR3 is CASTENSGDNEQFF. CDR3 bases: TGCGCCAGCACGGAAAATAGCGGGGACAATGAGCAGTTCTTC. Supplemented by reference TRBV5-1 and TRBJ2-1, the full variable domain reads KAGVTQTPRYLIKTRGQQVTLSCSPISGHRSVSWYQQTPGQGLQFLFEYFSETQRNKGNFPGRFSGRQFSNSRSEMNVSTLELGDSALYLCASTENSGDNEQFFGPGTRLTVL.

This chain connects TRBV7-9 to TRBJ1-2; 10 bases agree with TRBD1. Germline V gives CDR1 SEHNR, CDR2 FQNEAQ (reference sequence). V dropped 5 bases and J dropped 5; count of bases not matched to a gene: 8. The CDR3 extends over 15 amino acids. CDR3 in amino acids: CASSRRTGGWYGYTF. In DNA form, the CDR3 reads TGTGCCAGCAGCCGACGGACAGGGGGTTGGTATGGCTACACCTTC.

CDR3 region: CAWSPGTGGTGELFF. DNA of the CDR3: TGTGCCTGGTCCCCCGGGACAGGGGGCACCGGGGAGCTGTTTTTT. V gene TRBV30 combines with J gene TRBJ2-2; 11 bases are shared with TRBD1. This CDR3 has 15 residues. The germline V gene has CDR1 GTSNPN and CDR2 SVGIG (reference sequence). V dropped 5 bases and J dropped 4; count of bases not matched to a gene: 6. The full variable domain, in which reference TRBV30 and TRBJ2-2 provide the parts outside the CDR3, is SQTIHQWPATLVQPVGSPLSLECTVEGTSNPNLYWYRQAAGRGLQLLFYSVGIGQISSEVPQNLSASRPQDRQFILSSKKLLLSDSGFYLCAWSPGTGGTGELFFGEGSRLTVL.

CDR3 DNA sequence: TGCGCCAGCAGAGACAGTGAGAACTATGGCTACACCTTC. This gives the protein CASRDSENYGYTF. The rearrangement links TRBV5-1 to TRBJ1-2, with D possibly TRBD1 on 5 matching bases. Per germline, CDR1 SGHRS and CDR2 YFSETQ. This CDR3 spans 13 amino acids. V gave up 5 bases and J gave up 2 bases, with 10 bases separating them.

CDR3 bases: TGTGCCAGCGTGAAGGGGGTTAATTCACCCCTCCACTTT. This encodes CASVKGVNSPLHF. The gene calls are TRBV6-5 and TRBJ1-6; D may be TRBD1 (6 bases). The length of the CDR3 is 13 residues. V was cut by 8 bases and J by 6 bases, with 11 bases left in between. Germline V lookup: CDR1 MNHEY, CDR2 SVGAGI.

The chain links TRBV5-4 to TRBJ2-7, with no clear D. Per the germline V gene, CDR1 is SGHNT and CDR2 is YYREEE (reference sequence). This CDR3 region has 13 residues. V shed 2 bases and J shed 0 bases, with 6 bases lying between them. The CDR3 reads CASSFRSSYEQYF. CDR3 DNA sequence: TGTGCCAGCAGCTTTCGGAGCTCCTACGAGCAGTACTTC.

The rearrangement joins TRBV7-3 to TRBJ2-3, with D tentatively TRBD1 (5 bases). CDR1 is SGHTA, CDR2 FQGTGA, per germline. The CDR3 contains 14 residues. V was pared by 4 bases and J by 1 base, with 9 bases between. The CDR3 protein is CASSSTTGTDTQYF. Written as DNA, the CDR3 is TGTGCCAGCAGCTCAACGACAGGCACAGATACGCAGTATTTT.

The chain carries TRBV9 and TRBJ1-4; 10 bases align to TRBD1. The CDR3 loop spans 16 amino acids. The junction had 5 bases not matched to a gene; V was cut back by 3 bases and J by 3 bases. Germline V gives CDR1 SGDLS, CDR2 YYNGEE. CDR3 residues: CASSAGQGKANEKLFF. The CDR3 region has the DNA TGTGCCAGCAGCGCGGGACAGGGGAAGGCTAATGAAAAACTGTTTTTT.

This chain uses TRBV5-5 with TRBJ1-4; no definite D call. The CDR3 is made up of 13 amino acids. V lost 0 bases, J lost 8 bases, and 8 bases lay in between. Germline V gene lookup returns CDR1 SGHKS and CDR2 YYEKEE (reference sequence). CDR3 loop: CASSLDRWEKLFF. The DNA for the CDR3 is TGTGCCAGCAGCTTGGACAGATGGGAAAAACTGTTTTTT.

The CDR3 DNA reads TGTGCCAGCTCACAACAGACAGGGGACTATGGCTACACCTTC. It yields the protein CASSQQTGDYGYTF. This chain links TRBV18 with TRBJ1-2; 8 nucleotides agree with TRBD1. Germline V CDR1 and CDR2: KGHSH, LQKENI. The CDR3 runs to 14 residues. Trimming at V came to 4 bases and at J to 3 bases, leaving 4 bases not matched to a gene.